Here is one TCR beta chain with its context. The record originates from a study of blood T cell repertoires in COVID-19. Assay used: immunoSEQ multiplex PCR; TCRdb lists only in-frame clones, some missing. The sample holds fewer than 400,000 clones, 80% to 90% seen once. The CDR3 runs 15 residues. The germline CDR1 and CDR2 sequences are LNHDA and SQIVND (reference sequence). The V segment lost 4 bases and the J segment 4 bases; nucleotides outside the gene matches: 5. The chain couples TRBV19 to TRBJ2-7; TRBD1 matches 12 bases. The sequenced material came from PBMCs or T cells enriched from blood (not recorded which). This TCR was recovered from a man aged 25 to 40 who had recovered from COVID-19. CDR3 sequence (DNA): TGTGCCAGTAGTACGGGGACAGGGGGCAGGTACGAGCAGTACTTC. As protein: CASSTGTGGRYEQYF.